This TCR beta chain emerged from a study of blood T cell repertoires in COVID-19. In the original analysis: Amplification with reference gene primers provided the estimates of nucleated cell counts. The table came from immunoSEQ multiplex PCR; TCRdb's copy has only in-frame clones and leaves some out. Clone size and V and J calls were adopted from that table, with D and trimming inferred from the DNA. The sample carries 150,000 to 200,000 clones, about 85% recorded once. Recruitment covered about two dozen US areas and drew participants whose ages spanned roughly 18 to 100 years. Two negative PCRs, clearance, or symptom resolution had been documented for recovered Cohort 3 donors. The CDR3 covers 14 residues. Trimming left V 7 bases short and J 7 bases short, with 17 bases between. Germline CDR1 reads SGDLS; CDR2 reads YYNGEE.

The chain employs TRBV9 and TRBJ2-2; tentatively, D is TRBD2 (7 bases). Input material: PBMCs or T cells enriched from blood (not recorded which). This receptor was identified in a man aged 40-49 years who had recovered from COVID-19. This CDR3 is CASSSSGGSGELFF. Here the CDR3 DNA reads TGTGCCAGCTCATCCTCGGGGGGCAGCGGGGAGCTGTTTTTT.